One sample yielded the 31 T cell receptor beta chains listed below, sequenced in a study of sequential checkpoint blockade in melanoma. Sequencing was performed with immunoSEQ multiplex PCR; in TCRdb, only in-frame clones are kept and a portion is missing. The repertoire has tens of thousands of clones, 77% of them found once; the top ten carry roughly 20%. Indicated treatment: randomized to nivolumab then ipilimumab (arm A) or the reverse (arm B). The source was CD8+ T cells sorted from blood (inferred from file names), collected from a patient given nivolumab and ipilimumab in sequence. The receptors derive from a human donor with melanoma.

The V call is TRBV6-1, the J call TRBJ2-1, with no clear D. V was trimmed by 5 bases and J by 5 bases, leaving 13 bases between them. The CDR3 has 14 residues. The germline CDR1 and CDR2 sequences are MNHNS and SASEGT. Written as DNA, the CDR3 is TGTGCCAGCAGTTTTTTCGACCGGGACAATGAGCAGTTCTTC. Translation: CASSFFDRDNEQFF.

In this sample, this clone turned up a few times. The V call is TRBV28, the J call TRBJ1-5; 8 bases agree with TRBD1. The junction had 3 bases not matched to a gene; V was cut back by 6 bases and J by 2 bases. This CDR3 comprises 14 residues. The germline gives CDR1 MDHEN, CDR2 SYDVKM. The CDR3 bases are TGTGCCAGCAGGTCAGGGGGCCGCAATCAGCCCCAGCATTTT. This encodes CASRSGGRNQPQHF.

This chain joins TRBV15 and TRBJ2-5, with 8 bases identical to TRBD1. V was pared by 1 base and J by 5 bases, with 6 bases of the junction left unmatched. Germline V gives CDR1 LNHNV, CDR2 YYDKDF (reference sequence). The CDR3 is 15 residues long. The DNA of the CDR3 is TGTGCCACCAGCAGAGCTTCAGGGGGCGCGGAGACCCAGTACTTC. It is translated as CATSRASGGAETQYF.

This chain joins TRBV7-8 and TRBJ2-3; tentatively, D is TRBD2 (5 bases). This CDR3 is built from 14 residues. Germline CDR1 and CDR2: SGHVS and FQNEAQ. V lost 1 base, J lost 1 base, and 6 bases lay in between. CDR3 protein: CASSLVGGTDTQYF. CDR3 DNA sequence: TGTGCCAGCAGCTTAGTCGGGGGCACAGATACGCAGTATTTT.

This clone has only a few counts. The chain carries TRBV5-1 and TRBJ1-5, with a weak D call TRBD1 (5 bases). The CDR3 runs to 14 residues. Trimming took 4 bases from V and 3 from J, leaving 11 bases between them. Germline loops: CDR1 SGHRS, CDR2 YFSETQ. The chain's CDR3 is CASSTGGVNQPQHF. Here the CDR3 DNA reads TGCGCCAGCAGCACAGGTGGGGTCAATCAGCCCCAGCATTTT. Supplemented by reference TRBV5-1 and TRBJ1-5, the full variable domain reads KAGVTQTPRYLIKTRGQQVTLSCSPISGHRSVSWYQQTPGQGLQFLFEYFSETQRNKGNFPGRFSGRQFSNSRSEMNVSTLELGDSALYLCASSTGGVNQPQHFGDGTRLSIL.

This clone was detected once. The V gene is TRBV29-1, the J gene TRBJ1-2; TRBD1 aligns across 7 bases. V gave up 6 bases and J gave up 4 bases; unmatched junction bases: 20. The CDR3 spans 17 residues. The germline V gene has CDR1 SQVTM and CDR2 ANQGSEA. CDR3 nucleotides: TGCAGCGTAGCAAGGACAGGCGCTCGGGCCCTGGGCTATGGCTACACCTTC. Translation gives CSVARTGARALGYGYTF.

This clone was seen a few times. This chain links TRBV29-1 with TRBJ1-3; D is unresolved. The CDR3 is 14 amino acids. Germline loops: CDR1 SQVTM, CDR2 ANQGSEA. V lost 5 bases, J lost 2 bases, and 13 bases lay in between. CDR3 protein: CSVTRDFAGNTIYF. CDR3 bases: TGCAGCGTTACTAGGGATTTCGCTGGAAACACCATATATTTT.

This clone came up a few times. The genes are TRBV10-3 and TRBJ1-4, with 8 bases fitting TRBD1. The ends lost 3 bases at V and 8 bases at J; junction bases unmatched: 8. CDR1 and CDR2 from the germline V gene are ENHRY and SYGVKD. The CDR3 totals 15 residues. The CDR3 sequence: CAISEEDRVGEKLFF. In DNA, the CDR3 is TGTGCCATCAGTGAAGAGGACAGGGTAGGAGAAAAACTGTTTTTT.

The rearrangement joins TRBV13 to TRBJ2-4; 8 nucleotides match TRBD1. The germline V gene encodes CDR1 PRHDT and CDR2 FYEKMQ (reference sequence). The CDR3 covers 16 residues. The V and J ends lost 5 bases and 0 bases, in that order; junction bases with no gene match: 6. The CDR3 coding sequence is TGTGCCAGCAGCCAAAACAGGGGGATAGCCAAAAACATTCAGTACTTC. This gives the protein CASSQNRGIAKNIQYF.

V usage is TRBV2 and J usage is TRBJ1-5; no clear D gene. Between the trimmed V and J ends, which lost 6 bases and 3 bases, there was a span of 9 bases. In germline, CDR1 is SNHLY, CDR2 FYNNEI. This CDR3 contains 13 residues. Here the CDR3 reads CASRTGYNQPQHF. For the CDR3, the DNA is TGTGCCAGCAGGACGGGGTACAATCAGCCCCAGCATTTT.

Judged by abundance, this clone is medium-sized (0.01 to 0.1%). This chain connects TRBV7-9 to TRBJ2-7; 11 bases fit TRBD1. Per germline, CDR1 SEHNR and CDR2 FQNEAQ (reference sequence). The CDR3 runs 16 residues. With 5 bases clipped from V and 3 bases from J, the junction kept 9 bases outside the gene matches. The CDR3 nucleotides are TGTGCCAGCAGCCAACCGACCGGGACAGGGGGCTACGAGCAGTACTTC. Amino acids: CASSQPTGTGGYEQYF.

This sequence joins TRBV11-2 and TRBJ2-5, with TRBD1 as a possible D gene (6 bases). The germline CDR1 and CDR2 sequences are SGHAT and FQNNGV. The CDR3 contains 13 residues. Trimming cost V 1 base and J 7 bases, with 10 bases left between them. The CDR3 coding sequence is TGTGCCAGCAGCTTAGGCTTAGGGGGGACCCAGTACTTC. Translated: CASSLGLGGTQYF.

In its sample, this clone was seen a few times. The chain combines TRBV15 with TRBJ2-5; possibly TRBD2 for D (7 bases). V gave up 1 base and J gave up 5 bases, with 11 bases separating them. Germline CDR1 LNHNV, CDR2 YYDKDF (reference sequence). The CDR3 extends over 14 amino acids. The CDR3, as DNA: TGTGCCACCAGCAGAGCGGGGGGCCGGGAGACCCAGTACTTC. Translating it yields CATSRAGGRETQYF.

The rearrangement joins TRBV9 to TRBJ2-3; 14 bases agree with TRBD2. After removal of 4 bases from V and 3 bases from J, the junction contained 7 bases not matched to a gene. Germline loops: CDR1 SGDLS, CDR2 YYNGEE. CDR3 length: 17 residues. DNA of the CDR3: TGTGCCAGCAGCTCCGGGACTAGCGGGGGAATAACAGATACGCAGTATTTT. Translation: CASSSGTSGGITDTQYF.

CDR3 DNA sequence: TGTGCCAGCAGCACGGGACTAGCGGCGGCAGATACGCAGTATTTT. Its translation is CASSTGLAAADTQYF. This chain connects TRBV7-9 to TRBJ2-3; TRBD2 matches at 11 bases. The V gene's germline CDR1 is SEHNR and CDR2 FQNEAQ (reference sequence). The CDR3 loop spans 15 amino acids. J was trimmed by 4 bases and V by 5 bases; bases with no gene match: 5.

The V call is TRBV28, the J call TRBJ1-5; 8 nucleotides agree with TRBD1. Germline V gene data show CDR1 as MDHEN and CDR2 as SYDVKM. J lost 2 bases, V lost 5 bases, and 8 bases had no gene match. This CDR3 has 16 amino acids. CDR3 DNA: TGTGCCAGCAGTCTCGGGACAGGTGGAGGCAATCAGCCCCAGCATTTT. Translation: CASSLGTGGGNQPQHF.

The V gene is TRBV27, the J gene TRBJ1-1; no clear D gene. CDR1 is MNHEY and CDR2 is SMNVEV in the germline V gene (reference sequence). The CDR3 is 14 amino acids. V lost 2 bases to trimming and J lost 4 bases, with 11 bases between them. The CDR3 nucleotides are TGTGCCAGCAGTTTAGAGGGATGGAGCACTGAAGCTTTCTTT. Translation gives CASSLEGWSTEAFF.

V is TRBV27 and J is TRBJ1-1; 9 bases map to TRBD1. CDR3 length: 15 residues. Germline values: CDR1 MNHEY, CDR2 SMNVEV (reference sequence). J lost 3 bases, V lost 2 bases, and 4 bases had no gene match. DNA of the CDR3: TGTGCCAGCAGTTTAACGGGACAGGGTGACACTGAAGCTTTCTTT. Encoded protein: CASSLTGQGDTEAFF.

This sequence joins TRBV9 and TRBJ2-3, with 10 nucleotides matching TRBD2. Germline V CDR1 and CDR2: SGDLS, YYNGEE. The CDR3 is 16 residues long. V shed 4 bases and J 3 bases; nucleotides not matched to a gene: 8. CDR3 residues: CASSLRAGGTTDTQYF. The DNA of the CDR3 is TGTGCCAGCAGCCTAAGAGCGGGGGGGACTACAGATACGCAGTATTTT.

The V call is TRBV11-2, the J call TRBJ2-5, with a weak D call TRBD2 (5 bases). Gene TRBJ2-7 matches the end of the DNA better, so the J call may be wrong. The CDR3 is 13 amino acids. CDR1 is SGHAT and CDR2 is FQNNGV in the germline V gene. DNA of the CDR3: TGTGCCAGCAGCTTAAGCGGATACTACGAGCAGTACTTC. This gives the protein CASSLSGYYEQYF.

V usage is TRBV6-6 and J usage is TRBJ2-3; D gene unclear. The CDR3 extends over 14 amino acids. V dropped 6 bases and J dropped 2 bases, with 12 bases sitting between them. Germline-derived CDR1 and CDR2 are MNHNY and SVGAGI (reference sequence). CDR3 region: CASSLRSPTDTQYF. The CDR3 region has the DNA TGTGCCAGCAGCCTCCGTAGTCCCACAGATACGCAGTATTTT.

The chain recombines TRBV27 with TRBJ2-2, with D unclear. The germline gives CDR1 MNHEY, CDR2 SMNVEV (reference sequence). This CDR3 comprises 13 residues. The ends were cut back, 7 bases at V and 1 base at J, with 7 bases in the middle. The CDR3 sequence is CASNDKNTGELFF. CDR3 sequence (DNA): TGTGCCAGCAACGACAAGAACACCGGGGAGCTGTTTTTT.

V usage is TRBV6-6 and J usage is TRBJ1-1; 7 bases are a match to TRBD1. The CDR3 extends over 14 amino acids. Per the germline V gene, CDR1 is MNHNY and CDR2 is SVGAGI (reference sequence). V lost 5 bases, J lost 2 bases, and 5 bases stayed unmatched. The CDR3 nucleotides are TGTGCCAGCAGTATCGGGACAGTTAACACTGAAGCTTTCTTT. This translates into CASSIGTVNTEAFF.

This sequence joins TRBV19 and TRBJ1-4; 9 positions match TRBD1. The V and J ends lost 6 bases and 0 bases, in that order; junction bases with no gene match: 8. CDR1 LNHDA and CDR2 SQIVND come from the germline V gene (reference sequence). CDR3 length: 17 amino acids. The CDR3 bases are TGTGCCAGTAGCACCCTGGGACAGGGAGCAACTAATGAAAAACTGTTTTTT. The encoded protein is CASSTLGQGATNEKLFF.

This clone was observed once. The CDR3 is CASSSRVDLEAFF. CDR3 sequence (DNA): TGTGCCAGCAGTTCCCGGGTTGATCTTGAAGCTTTCTTT. The chain links TRBV27 to TRBJ1-1; D is ambiguous. The CDR3 covers 13 residues. CDR1 is MNHEY, CDR2 SMNVEV, per germline (reference sequence). Trimming took 4 bases from V and 7 from J, leaving 13 bases between them.

The chain joins TRBV27 to TRBJ2-7; TRBD2 agrees at 9 bases. The V gene end was trimmed by 4 bases and the J gene end by 2 bases; junction bases not matched to a gene: 3. There are 14 residues in the CDR3. The V gene's germline CDR1 is MNHEY and CDR2 SMNVEV (reference sequence). CDR3 in DNA: TGTGCCAGCAGTTCCCCTAGCGGGACCTACGAGCAGTACTTC. Its translation is CASSSPSGTYEQYF.

This clone showed up just a few times. The V and J genes are TRBV7-9 and TRBJ2-5; 7 nucleotides line up with TRBD1. Near its end, the DNA agrees better with TRBJ2-7, so the J call may be wrong. The CDR3 runs to 14 residues. From germline, CDR1 is SEHNR and CDR2 FQNEAQ (reference sequence). CDR3 protein: CASSLGDSFYEQYF. The DNA for the CDR3 is TGTGCCAGCAGCTTAGGGGACAGTTTCTACGAGCAGTACTTC.

V is TRBV4-1 and J is TRBJ2-7, with D perhaps matching TRBD2 (6 bases). Looked up from germline, CDR1 is MGHRA and CDR2 is YSYEKL. The CDR3 extends over 15 amino acids. V was clipped by 2 bases and J by 2 bases, with 13 bases between them. The CDR3 DNA sequence: TGCGCCAGCAGCCAAAGAGACGGGAGCCCCTACGAGCAGTACTTC. This gives the protein CASSQRDGSPYEQYF.

This clone is termed medium-sized (0.01 to 0.1%). V and J are TRBV4-3 and TRBJ2-1; 8 bases are a match to TRBD2. With 0 bases clipped from V and 4 bases from J, the junction kept 5 bases outside the gene matches. The CDR3 runs to 16 residues. Germline V lookup: CDR1 LGHNA, CDR2 YSLEER. DNA for the CDR3: TGCGCCAGCAGCCAAGAGTCCAGCGGGGGATACAATGAGCAGTTCTTC. It specifies CASSQESSGGYNEQFF.

The J gene is TRBJ2-2, the V gene TRBV6-4; TRBD2 matches at 11 bases. CDR3 length: 15 residues. V was clipped by 7 bases and J by 4 bases; unmatched bases: 5. Germline V gives CDR1 MRHNA, CDR2 SNTAGT. This CDR3 reads CASKRLAGSTGELFF. CDR3 nucleotides: TGTGCCAGCAAGAGACTAGCGGGGTCCACCGGGGAGCTGTTTTTT.

The table lists this clone with a count of one. The chain joins TRBV15 to TRBJ2-5; 11 bases line up with TRBD2. Germline-derived CDR1 and CDR2 are LNHNV and YYDKDF (reference sequence). CDR3 length: 15 amino acids. Trimming took 3 bases from V and 5 from J; bases not matched to a gene: 5. The CDR3 loop reads CATSRVAGGVETQYF. The CDR3 region has the DNA TGTGCCACCAGCAGGGTAGCGGGGGGGGTGGAGACCCAGTACTTC.